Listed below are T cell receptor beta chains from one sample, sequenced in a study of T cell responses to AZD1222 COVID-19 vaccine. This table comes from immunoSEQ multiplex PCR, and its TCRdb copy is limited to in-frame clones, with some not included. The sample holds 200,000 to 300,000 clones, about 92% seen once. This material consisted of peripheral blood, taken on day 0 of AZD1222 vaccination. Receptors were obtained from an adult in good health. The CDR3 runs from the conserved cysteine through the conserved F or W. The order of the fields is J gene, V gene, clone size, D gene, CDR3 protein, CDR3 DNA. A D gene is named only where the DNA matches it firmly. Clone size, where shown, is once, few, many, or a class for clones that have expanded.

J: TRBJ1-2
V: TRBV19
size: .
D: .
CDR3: CASSWRARSYTF
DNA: TGTGCCAGTAGTTGGCGGGCAAGAAGCTACACCTTC

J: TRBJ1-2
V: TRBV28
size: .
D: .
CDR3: CASSFGQNYGYTF
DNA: TGTGCCAGCAGTTTTGGACAGAACTATGGCTACACCTTC

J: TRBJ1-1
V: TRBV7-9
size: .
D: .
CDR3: CASSLDQGRNTEAFF
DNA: TGTGCCAGCAGCTTAGACCAGGGACGGAACACTGAAGCTTTCTTT

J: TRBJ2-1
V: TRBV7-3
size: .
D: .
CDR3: CASSQTSYNEQFF
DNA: TGTGCCAGCAGCCAGACTTCTTACAATGAGCAGTTCTTC

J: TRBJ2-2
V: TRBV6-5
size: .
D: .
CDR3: CASSYSGTGELFF
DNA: TGTGCCAGCAGTTACTCCGGCACCGGGGAGCTGTTTTTT

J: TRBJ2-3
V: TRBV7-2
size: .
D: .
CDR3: CASSLAPRDTQYF
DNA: TGTGCCAGCAGCTTAGCCCCCCGGGATACGCAGTATTTT

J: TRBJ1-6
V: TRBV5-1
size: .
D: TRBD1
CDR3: CASSATGQGSSYNSPLHF
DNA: TGCGCCAGCAGCGCTACTGGACAGGGAAGCTCCTATAATTCACCCCTCCACTTT

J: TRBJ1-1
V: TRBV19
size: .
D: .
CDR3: CASSWSGDTEAFF
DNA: TGTGCCAGTAGTTGGTCTGGGGACACTGAAGCTTTCTTT

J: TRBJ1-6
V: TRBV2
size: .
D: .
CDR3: CASSLDSNSPLHF
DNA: TGTGCCAGCAGTCTAGACAGTAATTCACCCCTCCACTTT

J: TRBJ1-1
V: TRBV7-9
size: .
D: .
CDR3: CASSLAYGRKAEAFF
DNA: TGTGCCAGCAGCTTAGCCTATGGGAGAAAAGCTGAAGCTTTCTTT

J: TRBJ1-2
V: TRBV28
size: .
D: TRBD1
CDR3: CASSLSDRGRSSTF
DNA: TGTGCCAGCAGTTTATCGGACAGGGGGCGAAGTAGCACCTTC

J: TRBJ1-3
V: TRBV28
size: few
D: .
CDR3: CASSLPGNTIYF
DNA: TGTGCCAGCAGTTTACCCGGAAACACCATATATTTT

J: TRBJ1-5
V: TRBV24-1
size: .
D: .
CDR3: CATGPRGGDQPQHF
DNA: TGTGCCACCGGGCCGCGGGGAGGGGATCAGCCCCAGCATTTT

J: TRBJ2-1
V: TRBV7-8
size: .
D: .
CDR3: CASSSRLGNEQFF
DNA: TGTGCCAGCAGCTCCCGCCTGGGGAATGAGCAGTTCTTC

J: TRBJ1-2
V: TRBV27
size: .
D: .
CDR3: CASRSHEGRDYGYTF
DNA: TGTGCCAGCAGATCCCATGAAGGCAGGGACTATGGCTACACCTTC

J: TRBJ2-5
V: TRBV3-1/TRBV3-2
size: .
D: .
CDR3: CASSQDRWQTQYF
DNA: TGTGCCAGCAGCCAAGATCGGTGGCAGACCCAGTACTTC

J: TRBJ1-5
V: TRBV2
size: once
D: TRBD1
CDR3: CASSEDRGFRPQHF
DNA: TGTGCCAGCAGTGAGGACAGGGGGTTTAGGCCCCAGCATTTT

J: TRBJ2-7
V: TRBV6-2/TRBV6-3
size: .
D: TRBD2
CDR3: CASSYSGRAGGEQYF
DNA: TGTGCCAGCAGTTACAGCGGGAGGGCCGGAGGCGAGCAGTACTTC

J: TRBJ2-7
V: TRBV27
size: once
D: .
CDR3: CASSPLKGEQYF
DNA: TGTGCCAGCAGTCCCCTCAAAGGCGAGCAGTACTTC

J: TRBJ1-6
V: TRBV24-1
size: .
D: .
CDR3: CATSAGSYNSPLHF
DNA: TGTGCCACCAGTGCGGGTTCCTATAATTCACCCCTCCACTTT

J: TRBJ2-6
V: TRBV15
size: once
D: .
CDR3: CATSRGTSANVLTF
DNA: TGTGCCACCAGCAGAGGGACGTCAGCCAACGTCCTGACTTTC

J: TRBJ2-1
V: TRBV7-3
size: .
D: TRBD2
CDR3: CASSLGPSGRAGEQFF
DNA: TGTGCCAGCAGCTTAGGGCCTAGCGGGAGGGCTGGTGAGCAGTTCTTC

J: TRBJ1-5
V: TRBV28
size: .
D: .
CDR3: CASRRLPGRVNQPQHF
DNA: TGTGCCAGCAGACGATTGCCGGGCCGGGTTAATCAGCCCCAGCATTTT

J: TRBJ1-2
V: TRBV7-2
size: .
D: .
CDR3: CASSLGQAANYGYTF
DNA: TGTGCCAGCAGCTTGGGGCAGGCCGCTAACTATGGCTACACCTTC

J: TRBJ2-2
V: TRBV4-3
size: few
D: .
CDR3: CASSQVFLDTGELFF
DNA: TGCGCCAGCAGCCAAGTCTTTTTAGACACCGGGGAGCTGTTTTTT

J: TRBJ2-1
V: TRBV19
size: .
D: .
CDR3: CASSGRSNEQFF
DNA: TGTGCCAGTAGTGGACGCAGCAATGAGCAGTTCTTC

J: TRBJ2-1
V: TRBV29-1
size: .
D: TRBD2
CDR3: CSVDSGRLYNEQFF
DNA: TGCAGCGTTGATAGCGGGAGGCTCTACAATGAGCAGTTCTTC

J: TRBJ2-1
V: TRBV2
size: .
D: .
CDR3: CASSEEVGSEQFF
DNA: TGTGCCAGCAGTGAGGAAGTCGGGAGTGAGCAGTTCTTC

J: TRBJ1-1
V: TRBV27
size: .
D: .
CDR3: CASSLGGKTEAFF
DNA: TGTGCCAGCAGTTTAGGGGGAAAGACTGAAGCTTTCTTT

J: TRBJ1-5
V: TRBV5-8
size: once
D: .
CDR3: CASSSMDQPQHF
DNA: TGTGCCAGCAGCTCTATGGATCAGCCCCAGCATTTT

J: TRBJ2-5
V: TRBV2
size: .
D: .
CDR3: CASSERTLNAYF
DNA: TGTGCCAGCAGTGAAAGGACCCTCAACGCGTACTTC

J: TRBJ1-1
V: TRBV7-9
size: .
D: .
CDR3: CASSSTDYTEAFF
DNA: TGTGCCAGCAGCTCCACAGACTACACTGAAGCTTTCTTT

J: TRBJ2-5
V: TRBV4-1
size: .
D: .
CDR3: CASSQPRDRAKTQYF
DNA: TGCGCCAGCAGCCAACCTAGGGACCGGGCGAAGACCCAGTACTTC

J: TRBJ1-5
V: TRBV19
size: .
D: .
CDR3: CASNEGNQPQHF
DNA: TGTGCCAGTAATGAGGGCAATCAGCCCCAGCATTTT

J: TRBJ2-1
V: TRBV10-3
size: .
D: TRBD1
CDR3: CAIKRDRSYNEQFF
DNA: TGTGCCATCAAAAGGGACAGGTCGTACAATGAGCAGTTCTTC

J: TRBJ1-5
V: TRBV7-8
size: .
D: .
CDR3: CASSLARQIGQPQHF
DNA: TGTGCCAGCAGCTTAGCTAGACAGATCGGACAGCCCCAGCATTTT

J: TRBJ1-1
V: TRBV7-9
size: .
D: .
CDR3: CASSLITGMNTEAFF
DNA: TGTGCCAGCAGCTTAATTACGGGGATGAACACTGAAGCTTTCTTT

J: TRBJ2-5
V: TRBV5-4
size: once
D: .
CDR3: CASSLGDETQYF
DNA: TGTGCCAGCAGCTTGGGAGACGAGACCCAGTACTTC

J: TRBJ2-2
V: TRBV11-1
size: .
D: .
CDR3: CASSLDLPGELFF
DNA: TGTGCCAGCAGCTTAGACTTACCCGGGGAGCTGTTTTTT

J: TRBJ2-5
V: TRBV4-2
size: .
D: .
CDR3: CASSQYPVAQETQYF
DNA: TGTGCCAGCAGCCAATATCCGGTGGCCCAAGAGACCCAGTACTTC

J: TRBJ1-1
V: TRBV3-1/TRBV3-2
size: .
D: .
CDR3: CASALIPEVTEAFF
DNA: TGTGCCAGCGCCCTCATACCAGAGGTCACTGAAGCTTTCTTT

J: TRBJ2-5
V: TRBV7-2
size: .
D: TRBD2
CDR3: CASSSGSGGFGETQYF
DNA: TGTGCCAGCAGCTCGGGGTCGGGGGGATTTGGCGAGACCCAGTACTTC

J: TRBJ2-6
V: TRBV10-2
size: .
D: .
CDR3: CASSVTRRHSGANVLTF
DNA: TGCGCCAGCAGCGTCACCCGGCGACACTCTGGGGCCAACGTCCTGACTTTC

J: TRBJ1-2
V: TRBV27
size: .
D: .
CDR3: CASSIQGIPNYGYTF
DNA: TGTGCCAGCAGTATTCAGGGGATACCGAACTATGGCTACACCTTC

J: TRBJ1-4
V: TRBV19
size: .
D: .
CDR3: CASSLRGGATNEKLFF
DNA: TGTGCCAGTAGTCTCCGTGGAGGCGCAACTAATGAAAAACTGTTTTTT

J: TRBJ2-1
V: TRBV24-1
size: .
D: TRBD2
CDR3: CATSDTSGYGYEQFF
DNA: TGTGCCACCAGTGACACTAGCGGGTATGGGTATGAGCAGTTCTTC

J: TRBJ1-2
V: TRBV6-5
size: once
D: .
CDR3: CASSLGEGYTF
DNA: TGTGCCAGCAGTTTGGGGGAAGGCTACACCTTC

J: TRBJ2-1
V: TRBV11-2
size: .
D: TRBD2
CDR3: CASSLRTSNEQFF
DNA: TGTGCCAGCAGCTTAAGGACTAGCAATGAGCAGTTCTTC

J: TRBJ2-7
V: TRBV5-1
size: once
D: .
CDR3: CASRGQRPHEQYF
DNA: TGCGCCAGCCGTGGACAGCGCCCCCACGAGCAGTACTTC